The T cell receptor (beta chain) under discussion was sequenced for a study of control samples from healthy donors and cancer patients. The method was immunoSEQ multiplex PCR; TCRdb's version includes in-frame clones alone and lacks a portion of them. This table has 80,000 to 100,000 clones, 80% to 90% appearing once. V was clipped by 3 bases and J by 8 bases; unmatched bases: 5. Per the germline V gene, CDR1 is SGHAT and CDR2 is FQNNGV. This CDR3 spans 14 amino acids. The sequence was collected from a young man in good health. Specimen: blood. This sequence joins TRBV11-2 and TRBJ2-1, with TRBD2 matching over 9 bases. CDR3 sequence: CASSFKREDYEQFF. Written as DNA, the CDR3 is TGTGCCAGCAGCTTTAAGCGGGAGGACTATGAGCAGTTCTTC.